This TCR beta chain was retrieved from a study of shared clonotypes between healthy human individuals. CDR1 is SGHTA and CDR2 is FQGNSA in the germline V gene. V lost 5 bases and J lost 7, with 17 bases in between. The CDR3 length is 14 residues. The repertoire was sequenced with immunoSEQ multiplex PCR; TCRdb's copy has only in-frame clones and lacks some. The repertoire consists of about 2.3 million clones, with around 92% occurring once and the leading ten covering 0.3% to 0.4%. The TCR was taken from a young man in good health. Some clones in this sample may be carry-over from other donors' samples. The chain combines TRBV7-2 with TRBJ1-2; D is perhaps TRBD1 (5 bases). The sequenced sample consisted of naive CD4+ T cells from PBMCs. Documented subset: CD45RA+ positively selected. The CDR3 nucleotides are TGTGCCAGCAGCCCGTTGGTAGCAGGGACTGGCTACACCTTC. This gives the protein CASSPLVAGTGYTF.